These T cell receptor beta chains were read from a single sample in a study of blood T cell repertoires in COVID-19. Using immunoSEQ multiplex PCR, the repertoire was profiled, and TCRdb retains in-frame clones only, with some absent. This sample has fewer than 250,000 clones, with about 80% found just once. Sequenced material: peripheral blood. These receptor sequences come from a woman between 40 and 55 years old with active or convalescent COVID-19. Both conserved end residues are part of each CDR3. Fields, in order: V gene, J gene, D gene, CDR3 protein. D genes are given only for firm matches.

TRBV10-3	TRBJ1-1	NA	CAISPDRGEIGAFF
TRBV19	TRBJ2-4	TRBD1	CASSIHDRGSLHAKNIQYF
TRBV30	TRBJ1-5	NA	CAWRQGSPGLGQPQHF
TRBV7-2	TRBJ2-1	TRBD2	CASSSGLRLAGEQFF
TRBV27	TRBJ2-7	NA	CASSLQGRQYF
TRBV29-1	TRBJ2-1	TRBD1	CSVRGQGVLASRNNEQFF
TRBV6-6	TRBJ2-7	TRBD1	CASSYPPGQGMGEQYF
TRBV2	TRBJ1-3	NA	CAIGQSGNTIYF
TRBV29-1	TRBJ2-7	NA	CSARTPRSYEQYF
TRBV4-1	TRBJ2-7	NA	CASSQETGNYEQYF
TRBV2	TRBJ2-1	TRBD2	CASKTSGWPTTYNEQFF